The clone carrying this T cell receptor (beta chain) was picked up a small number of times. PCR primers comprised 60 Vbeta and 13 Jbeta primers. Data came from immunoSEQ multiplex PCR; TCRdb stores just in-frame clones and leaves some out. The repertoire has over 150,000 clones, 65% to 80% of them found once; the top ten carry under 2.5%. The germline CDR1 and CDR2 sequences are MNHNS and SASEGT. CDR3 length: 13 amino acids. V shed 8 bases and J 5 bases; nucleotides not matched to a gene: 3. These data belong to a study of cytomegalovirus exposure and HLA in healthy donors. This chain links TRBV6-1 with TRBJ1-4; 9 bases are shared with TRBD1. The sample consisted of PBMCs. This sequence was found in a middle-aged man in good health and CMV-seronegative. This chain's CDR3 is CASRTGVNEKLFF. For the CDR3, the DNA is TGTGCCAGCCGGACAGGGGTAAATGAAAAACTGTTTTTT.